A single TCR beta chain is shown here with its context. The antigen is not known. The treatment: some 20 received Ad26.COV2.S at low or high dose, single or two shots; roughly 5 received placebo; per-sample allocation not given. Material that was analyzed had been drawn on day 63 after the first vaccine or placebo injection. At a Boston site, the person donating was an adult of 18-55 years. The assay was immunoSEQ multiplex PCR, and TCRdb's table has in-frame clones only and misses some. This table holds about 460,000 clones, 80% to 90% found once. This entry comes from a study of Ad26.COV2.S vaccination and SARS-CoV-2 variants. About the study: Donor was one of the participants in the Ad26.COV2.S arm of the COV1001 trial. Donor got 5x10^10 or 1x10^11 viral particles of Ad26.COV2.S. Broader study findings: Those who received the vaccine showed greater spike-specific TCR breadth than those given placebo.

This CDR3 region has 15 residues. V dropped 0 bases and J dropped 6 bases, with 12 bases sitting between them. Germline V gene lookup returns CDR1 SGHRS and CDR2 YFSETQ. V gene TRBV5-1 combines with J gene TRBJ2-2, with D tentatively TRBD1 or TRBD2 (5 bases each). This clonotype was sampled from a person aged 18-65 years who received the Ad26.COV2.S COVID-19 vaccine or a placebo. The sequencing here drew on peripheral blood, taken in a trial of Ad26.COV2.S vaccine versus placebo. In DNA form, the CDR3 reads TGCGCCAGCAGCTTGGCCGGGGACGAGGCCGGGGAGCTGTTTTTT. Protein sequence: CASSLAGDEAGELFF.